A single T cell receptor beta chain is shown here with its context. Its antigen is unknown. The data are from a study of T-cell memory formation after mild COVID-19. Study-wide background: In these data, TCR clusters were largely donor specific.

MiXCR was run by TCRdb on the 5' RACE reads, yielding one entry per CDR3 protein. The table includes approximately 290,000 distinct CDR3 sequences, around a sixth detected once. This CDR3 is 13 amino acids long. Trimming removed 4 bases from V and 5 bases from J, with 8 bases in between. Per the germline V gene, CDR1 is SGHTA and CDR2 is FQGNSA. Study-wide results and caveats: Pre-infection memory already had some responding clones, implying cross-reactive memory joined. Whether second-wave clones peaking at day 37 were SARS-CoV-2 specific went unconfirmed.

This receptor was obtained from a man between 18 and 35 years old who had mild COVID-19 (a few samples of this study predate the infection). Cell type and time point are not known. V is TRBV7-2 and J is TRBJ2-2; D not resolved. Sequencing was done on a sample of PBMCs or a T cell subset sorted from them (not recorded which). CDR3 DNA: TGTGCCAGCAGCTCCAGTGTTACCGGGGAGCTGTTTTTT. It codes for CASSSSVTGELFF.